This TCR beta chain stems from a study of response to subunit inactivated influenza vaccine. This clonotype was observed a few times. TCRdb re-called the RT-PCR reads with MiXCR, one entry per CDR3 protein. Found here are almost 600,000 distinct CDR3 sequences, 12% to 15% of them singletons; the top ten hold over 8.5%. The V gene end was trimmed by 3 bases and the J gene end by 6 bases; junction bases not matched to a gene: 18. This CDR3 is built from 19 residues. CDR1 and CDR2 (germline): SNHLY, FYNNEI. The rearrangement links TRBV2 to TRBJ2-1; the match to TRBD2 covers 9 bases. Sequenced material: PBMCs from blood, taken approximately 13 days after vaccination. This clonotype was sampled from a man between 45 and 60 years old who received an inactivated influenza vaccine. The chain's CDR3 is CASSEVAGAPRAMSNEQFF. Written as DNA, the CDR3 is TGTGCCAGCAGTGAGGTAGCGGGGGCCCCCAGGGCAATGAGCAATGAGCAGTTCTTC.